This entry is about one TCR beta chain. This clone was observed a handful of times. Which antigen it targets is not known. No much larger clone is present one base from it, and per-base qualities are unavailable. High-throughput TCRbeta CDR3 sequencing of frozen genomic DNA was performed by immunoSEQ, including PCR amplification, mapping, bias correction and internal controls. On the authors' methods: Only productive rearrangements were retained, and each unique TCRbeta sequence was defined by its CDR3 nucleotide sequence together with its V and J gene. A sequence counted as donor-reactive only if the sequence showed at least 5-fold expansion in CFSE-low cells compared with unstimulated pre-transplant cells and had a frequency of at least 0.01%. Minimum frequency thresholds were set for each subject on the basis of the unstimulated sample with the lowest template count, so that a detection power of at least 90% was ensured. Jensen-Shannon divergence between the top 1000 TCRbeta sequences post-transplant and pre-transplant was used to measure repertoire turnover. Changes in detection of donor-reactive sequences were tested with two-sided Fisher's exact tests. Held by TCRdb, this immuneACCESS table contains in-frame sequences only and omits some clones. Under half of the omission traces to an unresolved V gene where checked; the cause of the rest is unknown. D and trimming come from the DNA, and the V and J calls and clone size come from that table. The sample contains roughly 4,800 clones, 20% to 30% of them found a single time. The ten largest clones take up more than 13% of the sample.

V drops 4 bases and J drops 4 bases, leaving 13 bases in between. The CDR3 sequence holds 14 residues, the cysteine and phenylalanine included. The CDR3 DNA has 42 bases and is translated from base 1. CDR1 and CDR2 were assigned from the germline V gene as MDHEN and SYDVKM. The data are from a study of T cell clones after liver transplantation (dated by TCRdb to the late 2010s). Context from the whole study: The samples were obtained from ITN030ST, a randomized trial that attempted immunosuppression withdrawal within 2 years after liver transplantation. After a pre-transplant mixed lymphocyte reaction, TCRbeta sequencing was used to pinpoint donor-reactive T cell clones, which were subsequently tracked in post-transplant blood. As an antigen-independent comparator for the donor-reactive sequences, third party-reactive TCRbeta sequences from pre-transplant MLRs were identified as well. Of the eight recipients, a few were HCV-positive, while the remaining recipients had been transplanted for non-autoimmune, non-viral indications. Subjects received no induction therapy and standard immunosuppression until randomization at 12-24 months post-transplant. Tolerance was defined as complete withdrawal of immunosuppression for at least one year without a rise in liver enzymes beyond twice the upper limit of normal. The studied cohort comprised 8 liver transplant recipients, 3 classified as tolerant and 5 as non-tolerant. General study outcomes and caveats: Donor-reactive sequences decreased more than third party-reactive sequences, which suggests partial antigen-specific deletion that was not related to withdrawal success. Since no allograft tissue specimens were available, donor-reactive T cells may have migrated into the graft instead of being deleted. In 5 of 8 subjects, circulating donor-reactive CD4 TCRbeta sequences decreased significantly after transplant, regardless of tolerance or HCV status. When repertoire turnover was taken into account, detection of donor-reactive sequences was significantly reduced in 7 of 8 subjects for CD4 and in 8 of 8 subjects for CD8. In two subjects, low numbers of available donor cells limited the measurable donor-reactive repertoire. The conclusions were preliminary, being limited by small, heterogeneous patient numbers and by non-standardized post-transplant time points.

Alloreactive TCRbeta sequences were defined by sequencing the proliferating CFSE-low cells from the MLR. In the CFSE-MLRs, pre-transplant recipient cells were stimulated with donor PBMCs, splenocytes or lymph node cells, or with third-party PBMCs. All 8 studied subjects were randomized to withdrawal of immunosuppression. The Qiagen DNeasy Blood and Tissue Kit was used for isolation of genomic DNA. The source material was CD4+ T cells from cultured PBMCs. The rearrangement joined TRBV28 to TRBJ1-2; TRBD1 is a possible D gene, resting on 6 matching bases. This TCR was recovered from a human patient who received a liver transplant. Some T cells may be donor cells from the graft after a transplant. The bases are TGTGCCAGCAGTTCCACTGGGGGGGCCTATGGCTACACCTTC. The encoded protein is CASSSTGGAYGYTF.